This TCR beta chain was profiled in a study of T-cell reconstitution after alpha-beta-depleted transplantation in children. Unique molecular identifiers were incorporated into the prepared TCRbeta library. TCRdb re-derived calls from the PCR reads in MiXCR, one entry per CDR3 protein. In the table there are about 830,000 distinct CDR3 sequences, under 20% of which are singletons. Study-wide findings and caveats: At the one-year point after transplant, T-cell counts and TCRbeta diversity were found to come mostly from T cells that had been newly produced. After transplant, high TCRbeta diversity at day 60 in some patients arose from surviving recipient T cells and thymic progenitors. At around two months after transplant, the alpha-beta T cells were reportedly derived from several hundred expanded clones that came from non-depleted graft cells.

Trimming shortened V by 2 bases and J by 4 bases, and 6 bases separated the two germline ends. CDR1 is SGHVS and CDR2 is FNYEAQ in the germline V gene. The CDR3 loop spans 13 amino acids. This clonotype occurred many times. What it binds is unknown. This chain links TRBV7-6 with TRBJ1-3, with D uncertain. The sequence was obtained from a male patient between 10 and 17 years old who had a stem cell transplant for acute lymphoblastic leukemia, so the T cells may come from the graft donor. This specimen consisted of PBMCs, mostly from graft donor cells, obtained 360 days after TCRalphabeta/CD19-depleted stem cell transplant. CDR3 amino acids: CASSLNGGNTIYF. The CDR3 region has the DNA TGTGCCAGCAGCTTAAATGGGGGAAACACCATATATTTT.